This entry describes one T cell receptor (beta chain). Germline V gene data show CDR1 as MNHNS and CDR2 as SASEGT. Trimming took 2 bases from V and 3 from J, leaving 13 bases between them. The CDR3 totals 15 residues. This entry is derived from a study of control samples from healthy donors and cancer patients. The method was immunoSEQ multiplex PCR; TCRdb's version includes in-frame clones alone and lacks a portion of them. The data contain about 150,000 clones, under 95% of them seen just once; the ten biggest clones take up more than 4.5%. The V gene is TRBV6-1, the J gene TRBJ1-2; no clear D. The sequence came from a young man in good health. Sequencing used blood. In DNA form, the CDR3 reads TGTGCCAGCAGTGAATCTCCAGGCATCTACTATGGCTACACCTTC. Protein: CASSESPGIYYGYTF.